The 24 T cell receptor beta chains below were found in one sample sequenced in a study of blood T cell repertoires in COVID-19. The table came from immunoSEQ multiplex PCR; TCRdb's copy has only in-frame clones and leaves some out. The sample lists more than 250,000 clones, about 82% occurring once. The sample was peripheral blood. The receptors come from a woman between 45 and 65 years old with acute or convalescent COVID-19.

This chain uses TRBV19 with TRBJ1-5, with D unresolved. The CDR3 loop spans 15 amino acids. Germline CDR1 reads LNHDA; CDR2 reads SQIVND (reference sequence). V was cut by 1 base and J by 3 bases, with 10 bases left in between. CDR3: CASSIGPGFNQPQHF. For the CDR3, the DNA is TGTGCCAGTAGTATAGGGCCGGGGTTCAATCAGCCCCAGCATTTT.

This chain uses TRBV7-9 with TRBJ2-2, with D possibly matching TRBD1 (7 bases). CDR3 length: 15 residues. Per germline, CDR1 SEHNR and CDR2 FQNEAQ (reference sequence). V was clipped by 5 bases and J by 4 bases, with 14 bases between them. The CDR3, as DNA: TGTGCCAGCAGCCAGGGGGATAGCGGCACCGGGGAGCTGTTTTTT. Translating gives CASSQGDSGTGELFF.

The rearrangement joins TRBV28 to TRBJ2-7; D may be TRBD2 (6 bases). The length of the CDR3 is 12 residues. Trimming shortened V by 6 bases and J by 3 bases, and 9 bases separated the two germline ends. Germline lookup yields CDR1 MDHEN and CDR2 SYDVKM. CDR3 sequence: CASRRAGYEQYF. In nucleotides, the CDR3 is TGTGCCAGCAGAAGAGCGGGCTACGAGCAGTACTTC.

The J gene is TRBJ2-3, the V gene TRBV7-9; D is possibly TRBD1 (6 bases). The CDR3 is 13 amino acids. Trimming cost V 3 bases and J 3 bases, with 7 bases left between them. Germline loops: CDR1 SEHNR, CDR2 FQNEAQ (reference sequence). The chain's CDR3 is CASSFTGTDTQYF. The CDR3 DNA reads TGTGCCAGCAGCTTCACAGGGACAGATACGCAGTATTTT.

V is TRBV9 and J is TRBJ2-7, with TRBD2 matching 15 bases. CDR3 length: 16 residues. CDR1 SGDLS and CDR2 YYNGEE come from the germline V gene. The junction had 9 bases not matched to a gene; V was cut back by 5 bases and J by 6 bases. Written as DNA, the CDR3 is TGTGCCAGCAGTCACCGGACTAGCGGGAGGGCCTCCGAGCAGTACTTC. Its translation is CASSHRTSGRASEQYF.

The V and J genes are TRBV5-1 and TRBJ2-7; maybe TRBD1 (6 bases). Trimming took off 7 bases at V and 2 bases at J, with 28 bases between the two ends. The CDR3 consists of 18 residues. Germline V CDR1 and CDR2: SGHRS, YFSETQ. The CDR3 loop is CASALRRDTSLKTYEQYF. CDR3 coding DNA: TGCGCCAGCGCCCTCCGTAGGGACACCTCTCTTAAAACCTACGAGCAGTACTTC.

This clone appeared a single time. The chain is built from TRBV9 and TRBJ2-2; 7 bases are shared with TRBD2. The germline gives CDR1 SGDLS, CDR2 YYNGEE. The CDR3 has 17 amino acids. The ends lost 2 bases at V and 2 bases at J; junction bases unmatched: 9. CDR3 loop: CASSVTTWDYNTGELFF. The CDR3 nucleotides read TGTGCCAGCAGCGTCACCACCTGGGACTACAACACCGGGGAGCTGTTTTTT.

This clone appeared a single time. The V call is TRBV19, the J call TRBJ2-1; 8 bases align to TRBD1. The V gene end was trimmed by 1 base and the J gene end by 5 bases; junction bases not matched to a gene: 4. This CDR3 comprises 15 residues. Germline V CDR1 and CDR2: LNHDA, SQIVND (reference sequence). The chain's CDR3 is CASSIGWGQDNEQFF. The CDR3 nucleotides are TGTGCCAGTAGTATAGGCTGGGGACAGGACAATGAGCAGTTCTTC.

This chain links TRBV11-2 with TRBJ1-1; possibly TRBD1 for D (6 bases). The CDR3 covers 12 residues. Trimming took 6 bases from V and 1 from J, leaving 6 bases between them. Germline CDR1 reads SGHAT; CDR2 reads FQNNGV. The CDR3 sequence is CASRDRNTEAFF. The CDR3 nucleotides read TGTGCCAGCAGGGACAGGAACACTGAAGCTTTCTTT.

This chain uses TRBV28 with TRBJ2-7, with 10 bases lining up with TRBD1. Germline CDR1 is MDHEN and CDR2 is SYDVKM. V lost 6 bases, J lost 2 bases, and 4 bases stayed unmatched. The CDR3 sequence is 14 residues long. CDR3 protein: CASRVGTGAYEQYF. Here the CDR3 DNA reads TGTGCCAGCAGGGTAGGGACAGGGGCCTACGAGCAGTACTTC.

The genes are TRBV5-8 and TRBJ1-5; D gene unclear. The CDR3 totals 15 residues. Germline V lookup: CDR1 SGHTS, CDR2 YDEGEE. Deletions cut 1 base from V and 2 bases from J, with 10 bases between. CDR3 coding DNA: TGTGCCAGCAGCTTGTCGGTGTACGGCAATCAGCCCCAGCATTTT. Translating gives CASSLSVYGNQPQHF.

The rearrangement joins TRBV29-1 to TRBJ1-2; TRBD1 agrees at 8 bases. Germline lookup yields CDR1 SQVTM and CDR2 ANQGSEA. The CDR3 contains 14 residues. Trimming at V came to 4 bases and at J to 7 bases, leaving 11 bases not matched to a gene. The chain's CDR3 is CSVVPQGASGGYTF. As DNA, the CDR3 is TGCAGCGTTGTTCCTCAGGGGGCGAGTGGTGGCTACACCTTC.

The V call is TRBV5-1, the J call TRBJ2-7; TRBD1 is a possible D gene (7 bases). V was pared by 5 bases and J by 0 bases, with 15 bases between. The CDR3 is 15 residues long. CDR1 is SGHRS and CDR2 is YFSETQ in the germline V gene. The CDR3 DNA reads as TGCGCCAGCAGGCGTCAGGGGGGCGTCTCCTACGAGCAGTACTTC. Translating it yields CASRRQGGVSYEQYF.

This clone was detected only a few times. The V and J genes are TRBV5-1 and TRBJ1-4; D unclear. Germline V lookup: CDR1 SGHRS, CDR2 YFSETQ. Trimming took off 0 bases at V and 7 bases at J, with 16 bases between the two ends. The CDR3 length is 16 residues. Here the CDR3 reads CASSLGVPEGSEKLFF. The CDR3 DNA follows: TGCGCCAGCAGCTTGGGGGTCCCAGAAGGGAGTGAAAAACTGTTTTTT.

V gene TRBV30 combines with J gene TRBJ1-5, with D uncertain. Looked up from germline, CDR1 is GTSNPN and CDR2 is SVGIG (reference sequence). This CDR3 is 17 amino acids long. V shed 1 base and J shed 0 bases, with 16 bases lying between them. The CDR3 protein is CAWSDSRTVNSNQPQHF. The CDR3 nucleotides read TGTGCCTGGAGTGACAGCCGGACTGTGAATAGCAATCAGCCCCAGCATTTT.

This chain joins TRBV28 and TRBJ2-2; D might be TRBD2 (7 bases). There are 20 residues in the CDR3. Looked up from germline, CDR1 is MDHEN and CDR2 is SYDVKM. V was shortened by 4 bases and J by 3 bases, with 27 bases between the two germline ends. CDR3 region: CASSSFNGPPAGAHTGELFF. The CDR3 nucleotides read TGTGCCAGCAGTTCGTTTAATGGCCCCCCGGCGGGGGCGCACACCGGGGAGCTGTTTTTT.

J is TRBJ2-7 and V is TRBV9; a weak D match, TRBD1 (5 bases). The CDR3 totals 13 residues. V lost 3 bases and J 6 bases, leaving 13 bases between the germline ends. Germline V lookup: CDR1 SGDLS, CDR2 YYNGEE. CDR3 bases: TGTGCCAGCAGCGCACCCAGGGATGGCGAGCAGTACTTC. Encoded protein: CASSAPRDGEQYF.

This chain uses TRBV24-1 with TRBJ1-4; 11 bases fit TRBD1. The junction had 4 bases not matched to a gene; V was cut back by 9 bases and J by 5 bases. Germline V lookup: CDR1 KGHDR, CDR2 SFDVKD. This CDR3 spans 14 amino acids. The CDR3 is CATGDRGGNEKLFF. CDR3 DNA sequence: TGTGCCACCGGGGACAGGGGGGGGAATGAAAAACTGTTTTTT.

This rearrangement joins TRBV7-2 to TRBJ2-3; D is possibly TRBD2 (6 bases). The CDR3 sequence is 13 residues long. In germline, CDR1 is SGHTA, CDR2 FQGNSA. Trimming removed 4 bases from V and 6 bases from J, with 11 bases in between. The CDR3 coding sequence is TGTGCCAGCAGCTCCTATCTAGCGGATACGCAGTATTTT. Translated: CASSSYLADTQYF.

This chain joins TRBV10-3 and TRBJ1-2, with 9 bases matching TRBD1. The CDR3 extends over 15 amino acids. V was pared by 8 bases and J by 8 bases, with 15 bases of the junction left unmatched. The germline gives CDR1 ENHRY, CDR2 SYGVKD. CDR3 nucleotides: TGTGCCATCGGGGGACAGGGACCTTCGCACGGGGGCTACACCTTC. Translating gives CAIGGQGPSHGGYTF.

J is TRBJ1-2 and V is TRBV6-6, with 9 bases matching TRBD1. Trimming removed 6 bases from V and 7 bases from J; junction bases left unmatched: 9. The V gene's germline CDR1 is MNHNY and CDR2 SVGAGI (reference sequence). The CDR3 has 14 residues. The CDR3 DNA is TGTGCCAGCAGCACGGGACAGGGTATGCGTGGCTACACCTTC. Protein sequence: CASSTGQGMRGYTF.

The V gene is TRBV28, the J gene TRBJ1-3; no firm D call. The germline gives CDR1 MDHEN, CDR2 SYDVKM. The CDR3 totals 18 residues. Trimming cost V 0 bases and J 5 bases, with 20 bases left between them. The CDR3 is CASSLWKAIGESRNTIYF. CDR3 nucleotide sequence: TGTGCCAGCAGTTTATGGAAAGCCATTGGGGAGAGCCGAAACACCATATATTTT. The full variable domain, in which reference TRBV28 and TRBJ1-3 provide the parts outside the CDR3, is DVKVTQSSRYLVKRTGEKVFLECVQDMDHENMFWYRQDPGLGLRLIYFSYDVKMKEKGDIPEGYSVSREKKERFSLILESASTNQTSMYLCASSLWKAIGESRNTIYFGEGSWLTVV.

The chain employs TRBV20-1 and TRBJ2-1; D ambiguous. Looked up from germline, CDR1 is DFQATT and CDR2 is SNEGSKA (reference sequence). CDR3 length: 13 residues. V lost 3 bases and J 6 bases, leaving 12 bases between the germline ends. The CDR3 nucleotides read TGCAGTGCTAGTCTAGGTGAAGTCAATGAGCAGTTCTTC. This gives the protein CSASLGEVNEQFF.

The rearrangement uses TRBV14 and TRBJ2-7; TRBD1 is a possible D gene (6 bases). The germline V gene encodes CDR1 SGHDN and CDR2 FVKESK. Trimming took off 0 bases at V and 0 bases at J, with 15 bases between the two ends. The CDR3 is made up of 17 amino acids. The CDR3 nucleotides read TGTGCCAGCAGCCAAGATTGGTGGCAGGGGAACTCCTACGAGCAGTACTTC. Its translation: CASSQDWWQGNSYEQYF.